The clone carrying this TCR beta chain showed up just a few times. This sample was taken from a study of response to subunit inactivated influenza vaccine. TCRdb independently ran MiXCR on the RT-PCR reads; one entry per CDR3 protein. Among just under 550,000 distinct CDR3 sequences, 20% to 25% were seen once, and the ten largest hold 2.5% to 3%. The CDR3 consists of 15 residues. Germline V gene lookup returns CDR1 SGHKS and CDR2 YYEKEE (reference sequence). The germline V and J ends were trimmed by 5 bases and 5 bases, with 16 bases remaining between them. The data were also submitted as part of a second study, on T cells expressing NK-cell markers. That report notes: cDNA encoding TCR beta was synthesized via 5'RACE template switching incorporating UMIs. With respect to HCMV, most of the eight sequenced donors were seropositive, and one was seronegative. Dominant NKG2C+ clonotypes in over 5 donors made up about 1.0-8% of CD8+ T cells.

The sequence was collected from a man in his fifties or sixties who received an inactivated influenza vaccine. The sample consisted of CD4+ T cells sorted from PBMCs, taken about 12 days after vaccination. The chain recombines TRBV5-5 with TRBJ2-2; no clear D gene. CDR3 amino acids: CASRSQIESTGELFF. CDR3 nucleotides: TGTGCCAGCAGGTCCCAAATCGAGAGTACCGGGGAGCTGTTTTTT.